The rows below give T cell receptor beta chains drawn from one sample of a study of blood T cell repertoires in COVID-19. The repertoire was sequenced with immunoSEQ multiplex PCR; TCRdb's copy has only in-frame clones and lacks some. The data hold some 240,000 clones, with around four fifths observed a single time. Sequenced material: PBMCs or T cells enriched from blood (not recorded which). Receptor source: a man younger than 40 with acute COVID-19. Both conserved end residues are part of each CDR3. A D gene is named only where the DNA matches it firmly. Some rows mark clone size as missing; the rest say once, few, many or name a class of expanded clone.

d_call j_call v_call clone_size cdr3_aa cdr3_nt
. TRBJ1-2 TRBV21-1 . CASSKWPPLERQDYGYTF TGTGCCAGCAGCAAGTGGCCCCCTCTCGAGAGACAGGACTATGGCTACACCTTC
TRBD2 TRBJ2-1 TRBV7-2 . CASSLIVLTSGSPYNEQFF TGTGCCAGCAGCTTAATTGTCTTGACTAGCGGGAGCCCTTACAATGAGCAGTTCTTC
. TRBJ1-2 TRBV27 . CASASAGTNYGYTF TGTGCCAGCGCGTCTGCAGGGACTAACTATGGCTACACCTTC
TRBD1 TRBJ1-2 TRBV30 . CAWSGKLAGTGNGYTF TGTGCCTGGAGTGGAAAACTGGCCGGGACAGGGAACGGCTACACCTTC
TRBD2 TRBJ2-1 TRBV11-2 . CASSLAGTSGLDEQFF TGTGCCAGCAGCTTGGCCGGGACTAGCGGCCTCGATGAGCAGTTCTTC
TRBD1 TRBJ1-5 TRBV6-1 many CASSDATGGNQPQHF TGTGCCAGCAGTGACGCGACAGGGGGCAATCAGCCCCAGCATTTT
. TRBJ2-5 TRBV7-9 . CASSLGGSSIQETQYF TGTGCCAGCAGCTTGGGCGGGTCTTCCATACAAGAGACCCAGTACTTC
. TRBJ1-2 TRBV7-2 . CAVGAGAGGYTF TGTGCCGTAGGAGCCGGGGCGGGAGGCTACACCTTC
. TRBJ2-5 TRBV18 . CASSNQETQYF TGTGCCAGCTCCAACCAAGAGACCCAGTACTTC
TRBD2 TRBJ2-2 TRBV4-2 . CASSQDGTSGSGELFF TGTGCCAGCAGCCAAGATGGGACTAGCGGGAGTGGGGAGCTGTTTTTT
TRBD1 TRBJ1-2 TRBV18 once CASSPWTGRDGYTF TGTGCCAGCTCACCATGGACAGGGAGAGATGGCTACACCTTC
. TRBJ2-2 TRBV11-3 . CASSFNGGNTGELFF TGTGCCAGCAGCTTTAACGGGGGGAACACCGGGGAGCTGTTTTTT
. TRBJ1-3 TRBV4-2 . CASSKERGRSGNTIYF TGTGCCAGCAGCAAAGAAAGAGGCCGTAGTGGAAACACCATATATTTT
TRBD1 TRBJ1-5 TRBV5-1 . CASSLGQGARPQHF TGCGCCAGCAGCTTAGGACAGGGGGCGCGGCCCCAGCATTTT
. TRBJ1-5 TRBV7-6 once CASSSLNQPQHF TGTGCCAGCAGCTCACTCAATCAGCCCCAGCATTTT
TRBD2 TRBJ2-5 TRBV7-9 . CASNPSGLETQYF TGTGCCAGCAACCCTAGCGGGTTAGAGACCCAGTACTTC
TRBD2 TRBJ2-1 TRBV5-1 . CASSSEPGLASHEQFF TGCGCCAGCAGCTCAGAACCGGGACTAGCGAGCCATGAGCAGTTCTTC
. TRBJ2-2 TRBV30 . CAWNQGDTGELFF TGTGCCTGGAACCAGGGCGACACCGGGGAGCTGTTTTTT
. TRBJ1-4 TRBV7-8 . CASSLAQQANNEKLFF TGTGCCAGCAGCTTAGCTCAACAGGCGAATAATGAAAAACTGTTTTTT
TRBD1 TRBJ2-5 TRBV4-3 . CASSQEGQGKETQYF TGCGCCAGCAGCCAAGAGGGACAGGGCAAAGAGACCCAGTACTTC
. TRBJ1-5 TRBV5-4 . CASSVLHSEQPQHF TGTGCCAGCAGCGTACTACATTCGGAACAGCCCCAGCATTTT
. TRBJ2-3 TRBV20-1 . CSAYRLDTQYF TGCAGTGCTTACCGACTAGATACGCAGTATTTT
. TRBJ1-6 TRBV13 . CASSSTGRRNSPLHF TGTGCCAGCAGTTCCACGGGTCGACGGAATTCACCCCTCCACTTT
. TRBJ2-2 TRBV9 . CASSAAGTLTGELFF TGTGCCAGCAGCGCGGCCGGGACACTCACCGGGGAGCTGTTTTTT
. TRBJ2-3 TRBV4-3 . CASSQVRGSGTDTQYF TGCGCCAGCAGCCAAGTCAGGGGTAGTGGCACAGATACGCAGTATTTT
. TRBJ2-5 TRBV9 . CASSTGLATLQETQYF TGTGCCAGCAGCACTGGACTTGCAACCCTTCAAGAGACCCAGTACTTC
TRBD2 TRBJ2-1 TRBV7-2 once CASSLDTSGSGSGNEQFF TGTGCCAGCAGCTTAGATACTAGCGGGAGTGGATCGGGCAATGAGCAGTTCTTC
. TRBJ1-5 TRBV10-1 . CASSGGPGVNQPQHF TGCGCCAGCAGTGGCGGCCCAGGGGTCAATCAGCCCCAGCATTTT
TRBD2 TRBJ2-2 TRBV10-3 . CAISATGLAGANTGELFF TGTGCCATCAGTGCCACGGGACTAGCGGGGGCCAACACCGGGGAGCTGTTTTTT
TRBD1 TRBJ1-1 TRBV29-1 . CSVTYRGMNTEAFF TGCAGCGTAACGTACAGGGGGATGAACACTGAAGCTTTCTTT
. TRBJ2-1 TRBV9 . CASSVDTGTSSYNEQFF TGTGCCAGCAGCGTAGATACCGGGACAAGCTCCTACAATGAGCAGTTCTTC
. TRBJ1-2 TRBV5-1 . CASTVLGGAGGYTF TGCGCCAGCACGGTCTTAGGGGGGGCTGGCGGCTACACCTTC
. TRBJ1-1 TRBV28 . CASSLWAENTEAFF TGTGCCAGCAGTTTATGGGCGGAGAACACTGAAGCTTTCTTT